A selection of T cell receptor beta chains follows, all from one sample in a study of T cells in Graves' hyperthyroidism and ophthalmopathy. MiXCR, run by TCRdb on the multiplex PCR reads, gives a single entry per CDR3 protein. The repertoire has roughly 710,000 distinct CDR3 sequences, under 45% of them found once; the top ten carry roughly 30%. What was sequenced was blood. The source is a woman aged 40 to 49 with Graves' hyperthyroidism. The CDR3 runs from the conserved cysteine through the conserved F or W. The order of the fields is D gene, clone size, CDR3 length, J gene, V gene, CDR3 DNA, CDR3 protein. D genes are given only for firm matches. Only part of the rows carry a size: once, few, many, or a class if the clone is expanded.

D gene: .
clone size: many
CDR3 length: 13
J gene: TRBJ1-3
V gene: TRBV20-1
CDR3 DNA: TGCAGTGCTAGTAACCCCTCTGGAAACACCATATATTTT
CDR3 protein: CSASNPSGNTIYF

D gene: TRBD1
clone size: .
CDR3 length: 13
J gene: TRBJ2-2
V gene: TRBV2
CDR3 DNA: TGTGCCAGCAGGGGGACAGGGAGAGGGGAGCTGTTTTTT
CDR3 protein: CASRGTGRGELFF

D gene: .
clone size: many
CDR3 length: 16
J gene: TRBJ2-2
V gene: TRBV29-1
CDR3 DNA: TGCAGCGTTGAAGACCGACAGTCCGTGAGCACCGGGGAGCTGTTTTTT
CDR3 protein: CSVEDRQSVSTGELFF

D gene: TRBD1
clone size: .
CDR3 length: 15
J gene: TRBJ1-2
V gene: TRBV28
CDR3 DNA: TGTGCCAGCAGTTTAGAGGGGGCAAATAACTGTGGCTACACCTTC
CDR3 protein: CASSLEGANNCGYTF

D gene: TRBD2
clone size: .
CDR3 length: 14
J gene: TRBJ2-5
V gene: TRBV6-5
CDR3 DNA: TGTGCCAGCAGGCGGGAGCCAGTAGAGGAGACCCAGTACTTC
CDR3 protein: CASRREPVEETQYF

D gene: .
clone size: few
CDR3 length: 15
J gene: TRBJ1-3
V gene: TRBV12-3/TRBV12-4
CDR3 DNA: TGTGCCAGCAGTTCAACACGGATCTCTGGAAACACCATATATTTT
CDR3 protein: CASSSTRISGNTIYF

D gene: TRBD1
clone size: .
CDR3 length: 13
J gene: TRBJ1-2
V gene: TRBV7-2
CDR3 DNA: TGTGCCAGCAGCTCGCAGGGGGGCGATGGCTACACCTTC
CDR3 protein: CASSSQGGDGYTF

D gene: .
clone size: .
CDR3 length: 14
J gene: TRBJ2-6
V gene: TRBV2
CDR3 DNA: TGTGCCAGCAGTGATCTTGCTGGGACCAACGTCCTGACTTTC
CDR3 protein: CASSDLAGTNVLTF

D gene: .
clone size: few
CDR3 length: 16
J gene: TRBJ1-1
V gene: TRBV6-5
CDR3 DNA: TGTGCCAGCAGTTCTTCCGGGACATACTTGAACACTGAAGCTTTCTTT
CDR3 protein: CASSSSGTYLNTEAFF

D gene: TRBD1
clone size: few
CDR3 length: 14
J gene: TRBJ1-1
V gene: TRBV5-1
CDR3 DNA: TGCGCCAGCAGCGCGGGACAGGGTGGCACTGAAGCTTTCTTT
CDR3 protein: CASSAGQGGTEAFF

D gene: .
clone size: .
CDR3 length: 15
J gene: TRBJ2-6
V gene: TRBV10-3
CDR3 DNA: TGTGCCATCAGTGAGATCGCTAGCGGGGCCAACGTCCTGACTTTC
CDR3 protein: CAISEIASGANVLTF

D gene: .
clone size: .
CDR3 length: 12
J gene: TRBJ1-3
V gene: TRBV6-5
CDR3 DNA: TGTGCCAGCAGTCAGGGGCGAATCACCATATATTTT
CDR3 protein: CASSQGRITIYF

D gene: .
clone size: few
CDR3 length: 15
J gene: TRBJ2-7
V gene: TRBV5-1
CDR3 DNA: TGCGCCAGCAGCTTACAGGGAGAGAGCTCCTACGAGCAGTACTTC
CDR3 protein: CASSLQGESSYEQYF

D gene: .
clone size: many
CDR3 length: 16
J gene: TRBJ1-6
V gene: TRBV9
CDR3 DNA: TGTGCCAGCAGCGTAGGAGTAGCCTCCTATAATTCACCCCTCCACTTT
CDR3 protein: CASSVGVASYNSPLHF

D gene: .
clone size: many
CDR3 length: 14
J gene: TRBJ1-2
V gene: TRBV11-2
CDR3 DNA: TGTGCCAGCAGCACGGGGACGGGGCTGTATGGCTACACCTTC
CDR3 protein: CASSTGTGLYGYTF

D gene: .
clone size: few
CDR3 length: 13
J gene: TRBJ1-1
V gene: TRBV7-9
CDR3 DNA: TGTGCCAGCAGCTTCGCGGCGGACACTGAAGCTTTCTTT
CDR3 protein: CASSFAADTEAFF

D gene: .
clone size: many
CDR3 length: 12
J gene: TRBJ2-2
V gene: TRBV24-1
CDR3 DNA: TGTGCCACCTCGTACGTCACCGGGGAGCTGTTTTTT
CDR3 protein: CATSYVTGELFF

D gene: .
clone size: many
CDR3 length: 14
J gene: TRBJ1-2
V gene: TRBV7-9
CDR3 DNA: TGTGCCAGCAGCTTAGACGAGACATACTATGGCTACACCTTC
CDR3 protein: CASSLDETYYGYTF

D gene: TRBD2
clone size: many
CDR3 length: 13
J gene: TRBJ2-7
V gene: TRBV20-1
CDR3 DNA: TGCAGTGCTAAGGCTAGCGGAAACTACGAGCAGTACTTC
CDR3 protein: CSAKASGNYEQYF

D gene: .
clone size: few
CDR3 length: 16
J gene: TRBJ1-1
V gene: TRBV6-5
CDR3 DNA: TGTGCCAGCAGTTACTTCGGGGGTCCCGCGAACACTGAAGCTTTCTTT
CDR3 protein: CASSYFGGPANTEAFF

D gene: .
clone size: .
CDR3 length: 14
J gene: TRBJ2-5
V gene: TRBV10-3
CDR3 DNA: TGTGCCATCAGTGACCCCGGGGCCCAAGAGACCCAGTACTTC
CDR3 protein: CAISDPGAQETQYF

D gene: TRBD2
clone size: .
CDR3 length: 14
J gene: TRBJ2-5
V gene: TRBV20-1
CDR3 DNA: TGCAGTGCTACGGGACTAGCGTTTGAAGAGACCCAGTACTTC
CDR3 protein: CSATGLAFEETQYF

D gene: .
clone size: .
CDR3 length: 14
J gene: TRBJ1-1
V gene: TRBV12-3/TRBV12-4
CDR3 DNA: TGTGCCAGCAGAACAACAGGGAGGAGCACTGAAGCTTTCTTT
CDR3 protein: CASRTTGRSTEAFF

D gene: .
clone size: .
CDR3 length: 16
J gene: TRBJ1-1
V gene: TRBV11-2
CDR3 DNA: TGCGCCAGCAGCCAACACGAGGGACTCCCGAACACTGAAGCTTTCTTT
CDR3 protein: CASSQHEGLPNTEAFF

D gene: TRBD2
clone size: many
CDR3 length: 14
J gene: TRBJ2-7
V gene: TRBV7-2
CDR3 DNA: TGTGCCAGCAGCCGTACTAGCGGGTCCTACGAGCAGTACTTC
CDR3 protein: CASSRTSGSYEQYF

D gene: TRBD2
clone size: .
CDR3 length: 16
J gene: TRBJ2-5
V gene: TRBV20-1
CDR3 DNA: TGCAGTGCTGGAGAGGCCAGCGGGAGGGGAACAGATACGCAGTACTTC
CDR3 protein: CSAGEASGRGTDTQYF

D gene: TRBD2
clone size: once
CDR3 length: 15
J gene: TRBJ2-2
V gene: TRBV7-3
CDR3 DNA: TGTGCCAGCAGCTGGGGGGGAATTCCCACCGGGGAGCTGTTTTTT
CDR3 protein: CASSWGGIPTGELFF

D gene: .
clone size: few
CDR3 length: 12
J gene: TRBJ1-6
V gene: TRBV6-6
CDR3 DNA: TGTGCCAGCACGGGGCATAATTCACCCCTCCACTTT
CDR3 protein: CASTGHNSPLHF

D gene: .
clone size: .
CDR3 length: 12
J gene: TRBJ2-7
V gene: TRBV7-2
CDR3 DNA: TGTGCCAGCAGCTTAGTAGACGGCGAGCAGTACTTC
CDR3 protein: CASSLVDGEQYF

D gene: .
clone size: many
CDR3 length: 15
J gene: TRBJ1-3
V gene: TRBV12-3/TRBV12-4
CDR3 DNA: TGTGCCAGCAGTTTAGTACAGTTCGCTGGAAACACCATATATTTT
CDR3 protein: CASSLVQFAGNTIYF

D gene: TRBD1
clone size: .
CDR3 length: 14
J gene: TRBJ1-5
V gene: TRBV5-6
CDR3 DNA: TGTGCCAGCAGCTTCAGGCAGGGGGTTCAGCCCCAGCATTTT
CDR3 protein: CASSFRQGVQPQHF

D gene: TRBD1
clone size: few
CDR3 length: 16
J gene: TRBJ2-7
V gene: TRBV12-3/TRBV12-4
CDR3 DNA: TGTGCCAGCAGTTCCCTAGTGACAGGGAGCTCCTACGAGCAGTACTTC
CDR3 protein: CASSSLVTGSSYEQYF

D gene: TRBD1
clone size: .
CDR3 length: 12
J gene: TRBJ1-2
V gene: TRBV6-2/TRBV6-3
CDR3 DNA: TGTGCCATACGACAGGGAAACTATGGCTACACCTTC
CDR3 protein: CAIRQGNYGYTF

D gene: TRBD1
clone size: many
CDR3 length: 15
J gene: TRBJ2-5
V gene: TRBV12-3/TRBV12-4
CDR3 DNA: TGTGCCAGCAGTTCGGACAGGGGGGCGGGAGAGACCCAGTACTTC
CDR3 protein: CASSSDRGAGETQYF

D gene: .
clone size: many
CDR3 length: 12
J gene: TRBJ1-1
V gene: TRBV10-3
CDR3 DNA: TGTGCCATCAGTGAGGGTATCGCTGAAGCTTTCTTT
CDR3 protein: CAISEGIAEAFF

D gene: .
clone size: .
CDR3 length: 10
J gene: TRBJ2-1
V gene: TRBV7-9
CDR3 DNA: TGTGCCAGCAGCGCCTCGCTTCAGTTCTTC
CDR3 protein: CASSASLQFF

D gene: .
clone size: few
CDR3 length: 16
J gene: TRBJ1-5
V gene: TRBV19
CDR3 DNA: TGTGCCAGTAGTATGCAGGGTTATAATAGCAATCAGCCCCAGCATTTT
CDR3 protein: CASSMQGYNSNQPQHF

D gene: .
clone size: few
CDR3 length: 15
J gene: TRBJ1-6
V gene: TRBV4-3
CDR3 DNA: TGCGCCAGCAGCCAAGAGAGGGGGTCCAAATCACCCCTCCACTTT
CDR3 protein: CASSQERGSKSPLHF